The 28 T cell receptor beta chains below all came from one sample that was sequenced in a study of shared clonotypes between healthy human individuals. Assay: immunoSEQ multiplex PCR; the TCRdb copy retains only in-frame clones and omits some. The table includes some 1 million clones, approximately 72% detected once. The sample taken for sequencing was memory CD4+ T cells sorted from blood. This sample's subset: CD45RA-negative fraction. The receptors shown here come from a man younger than 35 in good health.

This chain connects TRBV18 to TRBJ1-1; the D is unclear. CDR1 and CDR2 from the germline V gene are KGHSH and LQKENI. V was pared by 6 bases and J by 0 bases, with 17 bases between. This CDR3 contains 16 residues. CDR3 amino acids: CASSLSVVTMNTEAFF. CDR3 in DNA: TGTGCCAGCTCGCTCTCGGTCGTTACCATGAACACTGAAGCTTTCTTT.

V and J are TRBV2 and TRBJ1-1; D is undetermined. CDR3 length: 13 amino acids. The germline V gene has CDR1 SNHLY and CDR2 FYNNEI. Trimming pared 5 bases from V and 1 base from J, leaving 8 bases between. The CDR3 loop reads CASSQNQNTEAFF. The CDR3 DNA reads TGTGCCAGCAGTCAAAACCAGAACACTGAAGCTTTCTTT.

The rearrangement links TRBV5-6 to TRBJ2-1; D call uncertain. Trimming stripped 3 bases from V and 7 bases from J, with 23 bases between. Germline CDR1 SGHDT, CDR2 YYEEEE. The CDR3 length is 17 residues. DNA of the CDR3: TGTGCCAGCAGCTCACTTATTAGGCTCTACGAAGATAATGAGCAGTTCTTC. It translates to CASSSLIRLYEDNEQFF.

This clone was picked up a small number of times. The chain couples TRBV18 to TRBJ1-1, with TRBD1 as a possible D gene (6 bases). There are 16 residues in the CDR3. V lost 3 bases and J lost 4, with 18 bases in between. Germline V lookup: CDR1 KGHSH, CDR2 LQKENI. CDR3 DNA: TGTGCCAGCTCACCCCCCGGGGCGGGGGGCGGCACTGAAGCTTTCTTT. It translates to CASSPPGAGGGTEAFF.

This sequence joins TRBV4-1 and TRBJ1-2, with TRBD1 matching over 8 bases. The trim removed 3 bases at V and 8 bases at J, leaving 14 bases unmatched. Germline values: CDR1 MGHRA, CDR2 YSYEKL. CDR3 length: 16 residues. CDR3 bases: TGCGCCAGCAGCCAGTCCTTAAATCAGGGGGCAAGCGGCTACACCTTC. Translation: CASSQSLNQGASGYTF.

The CDR3 DNA follows: TGTGCCAGCTCACCAAGGGGTGGGTCCTACAATGAGCAGTTCTTC. Translation: CASSPRGGSYNEQFF. The chain has TRBV18 and TRBJ2-1; TRBD1 might be the D (5 bases). Trimming removed 2 bases at V and 1 base at J, with 9 bases between. Germline CDR1 KGHSH, CDR2 LQKENI. This CDR3 has 15 residues.

This CDR3 is CASSPSLGGNTIYF. CDR3 nucleotides: TGTGCCAGCAGCCCAAGCCTGGGAGGAAACACCATATATTTT. This chain joins TRBV7-9 and TRBJ1-3; D unresolved. The germline V gene encodes CDR1 SEHNR and CDR2 FQNEAQ (reference sequence). The CDR3 is 14 amino acids. Deletions cut 5 bases from V and 4 bases from J, with 12 bases between.

The rearrangement joins TRBV7-2 to TRBJ2-7, with 9 bases lining up with TRBD1. The CDR3 runs to 15 residues. Trimming cost V 2 bases and J 5 bases; bases outside gene matches: 7. Germline lookup yields CDR1 SGHTA and CDR2 FQGNSA. The CDR3 bases are TGTGCCAGCAGCTTACGGGGACAGGGAAGCAACGAGCAGTACTTC. Amino acid sequence: CASSLRGQGSNEQYF. Full variable domain (outside the CDR3, taken from reference TRBV7-2 and TRBJ2-7): GAGVSQSPSNKVTEKGKDVELRCDPISGHTALYWYRQSLGQGLEFLIYFQGNSAPDKSGLPSDRFSAERTGGSVSTLTIQRTQQEDSAVYLCASSLRGQGSNEQYFGPGTRLTVT.

This clone was recorded a few times. One junction end does not reproduce the germline sequence, and a read error may be involved. DNA of the CDR3: TGTGCCAGCAGCTCCAAAGGAGGGGGGGGCGCCTCTGAAACACTGTTTTTT. It is translated as CASSSKGGGGASETLFF. V usage is TRBV7-9 and J usage is TRBJ1-4, with a weak D call TRBD1 (6 bases). The germline V gene encodes CDR1 SEHNR and CDR2 FQNEAQ (reference sequence). This CDR3 has 17 amino acids.

The chain links TRBV27 to TRBJ2-2; 8 nucleotides align to TRBD1. Per germline, CDR1 MNHEY and CDR2 SMNVEV (reference sequence). With V trimmed by 4 bases and J by 2 bases, 3 bases remained unmatched. CDR3 length: 15 residues. The CDR3 region is CASSSDRGNTGELFF. As DNA, the CDR3 is TGTGCCAGCAGTTCCGACAGGGGAAACACCGGGGAGCTGTTTTTT.

The count of this clone is one. The rearrangement joins TRBV19 to TRBJ2-7; 9 bases line up with TRBD2. CDR1 and CDR2 (germline): LNHDA, SQIVND (reference sequence). This CDR3 spans 15 amino acids. V gave up 2 bases and J gave up 7 bases; unmatched junction bases: 9. The DNA of the CDR3 is TGTGCCAGTAGTATATCGGCGGGGGGGCCGAAAGAGCAGTACTTC. Protein sequence: CASSISAGGPKEQYF.

The chain carries TRBV6-1 and TRBJ2-5, with D unresolved. The CDR3 is 10 amino acids. The germline gives CDR1 MNHNS, CDR2 SASEGT. The V end was cut by 5 bases, the J end by 13 bases, with 11 bases between. The DNA for the CDR3 is TGTGCCAGCAGTTTGACACCCCCGTACTTC. It codes for CASSLTPPYF.

This clone was seen more than once but under ten times. The chain couples TRBV5-1 to TRBJ2-1; TRBD2 matches at 14 bases. This CDR3 region has 15 residues. V trimming: 4 bases; J trimming: 8 bases; junction bases outside the gene matches: 5. The germline V gene encodes CDR1 SGHRS and CDR2 YFSETQ. The CDR3 nucleotides read TGCGCCAGCAGCCAAGGGACTAGCGGGAGCTATGAGCAGTTCTTC. This translates into CASSQGTSGSYEQFF.

The chain employs TRBV10-3 and TRBJ1-1, with 8 bases identical to TRBD1. The CDR3 consists of 14 residues. The germline CDR1 and CDR2 sequences are ENHRY and SYGVKD. V dropped 5 bases and J dropped 1; count of bases not matched to a gene: 3. CDR3 protein: CAISSGQANTEAFF. CDR3 nucleotides: TGTGCCATCAGTTCGGGACAGGCGAACACTGAAGCTTTCTTT.

The chain uses TRBV6-5 and TRBJ1-1; TRBD1 is a possible D gene (5 bases). CDR1 and CDR2 (germline): MNHEY, SVGAGI. V was trimmed by 5 bases and J by 7 bases, leaving 14 bases between them. The CDR3 runs to 13 residues. CDR3 in amino acids: CASSEQVGGEAFF. The DNA for the CDR3 is TGTGCCAGCAGTGAACAAGTGGGGGGTGAAGCTTTCTTT.

The V call is TRBV28, the J call TRBJ1-6; TRBD1 matches at 9 bases. This CDR3 is 16 amino acids long. Per germline, CDR1 MDHEN and CDR2 SYDVKM. V was pared by 6 bases and J by 10 bases, with 13 bases of the junction left unmatched. The CDR3 DNA reads TGTGCCAGCAGAAATACAGGGGGCTCAATTGTATCACCCCTCCACTTT. Its translation: CASRNTGGSIVSPLHF.

The chain couples TRBV2 to TRBJ2-2; the D gene is possibly TRBD1 (5 bases). Germline V CDR1 and CDR2: SNHLY, FYNNEI. Trimming left V 6 bases short and J 6 bases short, with 11 bases between. The length of the CDR3 is 13 residues. DNA for the CDR3: TGTGCCAGCAGGGCCGACAGTTCCGGGGAGCTGTTTTTT. Translated, it gives CASRADSSGELFF.

For the CDR3, the DNA is TGTGCCAGCAGTGAAACGGAGACAGGGTGGACTGAAGCTTTCTTT. This translates into CASSETETGWTEAFF. This chain links TRBV6-1 with TRBJ1-1, with TRBD1 identical over 7 bases. The CDR3 length is 15 residues. Germline V gene lookup returns CDR1 MNHNS and CDR2 SASEGT. The V segment lost 2 bases and the J segment 5 bases; nucleotides outside the gene matches: 8.

The chain links TRBV9 to TRBJ2-4, with D perhaps matching TRBD1 or TRBD2 (6 bases each). The germline CDR1 and CDR2 sequences are SGDLS and YYNGEE. The CDR3 runs 15 residues. Trimming took off 2 bases at V and 2 bases at J, with 11 bases between the two ends. The CDR3 nucleotides read TGTGCCAGCAGCGTGGGGGGCTCACCCAAAAACATTCAGTACTTC. Amino acids: CASSVGGSPKNIQYF.

The V gene is TRBV25-1, the J gene TRBJ1-2; tentatively, D is TRBD1 (5 bases). The CDR3 is 14 residues long. Trimming cost V 2 bases and J 7 bases, with 14 bases left between them. Germline CDR1 is MGHDK and CDR2 is SYGVNS. CDR3: CASSEIQGTTGYTF. In DNA, the CDR3 is TGTGCCAGCAGTGAAATCCAAGGGACGACTGGCTACACCTTC.

This clone turned up a few times. The chain couples TRBV30 to TRBJ1-5; the match to TRBD1 covers 11 bases. CDR3 length: 14 amino acids. Germline lookup yields CDR1 GTSNPN and CDR2 SVGIG (reference sequence). V was clipped by 3 bases and J by 7 bases; unmatched bases: 5. CDR3 in DNA: TGTGCCTGGAGCGGGACAGGGGGTGCCCAGCCCCAGCATTTT. Its translation is CAWSGTGGAQPQHF.

This clone was seen only a few times. The same CDR3 arises from other DNA sequences in this sample as well. The CDR3 DNA reads as TGTGCCAGCAGTGAAGGGCAGGGGGGTCAGCCCCAGCATTTT. It encodes CASSEGQGGQPQHF. This chain connects TRBV2 to TRBJ1-5, with 7 bases matching TRBD1. The CDR3 length is 14 residues. CDR1 and CDR2 from the germline V gene are SNHLY and FYNNEI. With V trimmed by 1 base and J by 6 bases, 3 bases remained unmatched.

The rearrangement joins TRBV30 to TRBJ1-2; 7 positions agree with TRBD1. Germline CDR1 reads GTSNPN; CDR2 reads SVGIG (reference sequence). This CDR3 is built from 12 residues. The junction had 8 bases not matched to a gene; V was cut back by 7 bases and J by 6 bases. CDR3 coding DNA: TGTGCCTCGGAACAGGGGCGGAATGGCTACACCTTC. The encoded protein is CASEQGRNGYTF.

J is TRBJ2-5 and V is TRBV11-2, with no clear D. The CDR3 sequence is 11 residues long. V shed 2 bases and J shed 8 bases, with 6 bases lying between them. Per the germline V gene, CDR1 is SGHAT and CDR2 is FQNNGV. CDR3 residues: CASSLSDTQYF. CDR3 nucleotides: TGTGCCAGCAGCTTATCGGATACCCAGTACTTC.

The gene calls are TRBV7-2 and TRBJ2-2, with TRBD2 identical over 11 bases. The trim removed 5 bases at V and 2 bases at J, leaving 7 bases unmatched. The CDR3 length is 17 residues. Germline V lookup: CDR1 SGHTA, CDR2 FQGNSA. The CDR3 region is CASSHDGLAGNTGELFF. The DNA for the CDR3 is TGTGCCAGCAGCCATGATGGACTAGCGGGTAACACCGGGGAGCTGTTTTTT.

J is TRBJ1-4 and V is TRBV19; unclear D gene. The CDR3 sequence is 14 residues long. The germline V gene has CDR1 LNHDA and CDR2 SQIVND (reference sequence). V was trimmed by 4 bases and J by 0 bases, leaving 6 bases between them. This chain's CDR3 is CASSSLTTNEKLFF. DNA of the CDR3: TGTGCCAGTAGTAGTTTAACAACTAATGAAAAACTGTTTTTT.

The chain joins TRBV11-2 to TRBJ1-4; D unclear. The V end was cut by 5 bases, the J end by 11 bases, with 15 bases between. Germline lookup yields CDR1 SGHAT and CDR2 FQNNGV. The length of the CDR3 is 13 residues. The CDR3 nucleotides read TGTGCCAGCAGCCCCCGGGCCGGAAATAAACTGTTTTTT. It specifies CASSPRAGNKLFF. The full variable domain, its missing parts supplied by reference TRBV11-2 and TRBJ1-4, is EAGVAQSPRYKIIEKRQSVAFWCNPISGHATLYWYQQILGQGPKLLIQFQNNGVVDDSQLPKDRFSAERLKGVDSTLKIQPAKLEDSAVYLCASSPRAGNKLFFGSGTQLSVL.

This sequence joins TRBV10-3 and TRBJ1-2; no definite D call. This CDR3 is 14 amino acids long. In germline, CDR1 is ENHRY, CDR2 SYGVKD. Trimming pared 1 base from V and 4 bases from J, leaving 10 bases between. CDR3 DNA: TGTGCCATCAGTGAGTTGGCGGAGAGCTATGGCTACACCTTC. This codes for CAISELAESYGYTF.